This T cell receptor beta chain comes out of a study of blood T cells in healthy people across ages. A J-beta primer mix and a sample-barcoded 5' primer were used in a second PCR of roughly 6 to 12 cycles. Every cDNA was tagged by a template-switch adaptor with 12 random nucleotides. TCRdb reanalysed the 5' RACE reads using MiXCR and keeps one entry per CDR3 protein. The table has around 400,000 distinct CDR3 sequences, 50% to 60% seen once. V shed 3 bases and J 4 bases; nucleotides not matched to a gene: 7. The germline V gene encodes CDR1 GTSNPN and CDR2 SVGIG (reference sequence). The CDR3 runs 15 residues. Study-wide findings and caveats: It was not known whether donors were CMV positive (a possible confounder of expanded clonotype changes).

Concerning this clonotype: As yet, its antigen is unknown.

Each sample yielded at least 5.5 micrograms of PBMC total RNA. Sequencing was done on a sample of blood. This chain connects TRBV30 to TRBJ2-1; 9 nucleotides line up with TRBD2. The clonotype originates from a man aged 55 to 70 in good health. CDR3 amino acids: CAWSRGLAGYNEQFF. The CDR3 coding sequence is TGTGCCTGGAGCCGCGGGCTAGCGGGGTACAATGAGCAGTTCTTC. The full variable domain, in which reference TRBV30 and TRBJ2-1 provide the parts outside the CDR3, is SQTIHQWPATLVQPVGSPLSLECTVEGTSNPNLYWYRQAAGRGLQLLFYSVGIGQISSEVPQNLSASRPQDRQFILSSKKLLLSDSGFYLCAWSRGLAGYNEQFFGPGTRLTVL.